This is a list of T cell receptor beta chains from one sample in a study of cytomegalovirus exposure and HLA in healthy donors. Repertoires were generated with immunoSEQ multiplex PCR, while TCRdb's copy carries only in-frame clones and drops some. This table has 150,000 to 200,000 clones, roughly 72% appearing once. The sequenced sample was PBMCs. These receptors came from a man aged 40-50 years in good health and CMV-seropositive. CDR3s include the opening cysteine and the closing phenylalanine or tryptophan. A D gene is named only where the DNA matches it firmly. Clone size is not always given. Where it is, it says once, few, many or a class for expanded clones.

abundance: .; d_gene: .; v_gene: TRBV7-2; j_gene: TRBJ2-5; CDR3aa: CASSLQELQETQYF; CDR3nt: TGTGCCAGCAGCTTACAGGAACTTCAAGAGACCCAGTACTTC
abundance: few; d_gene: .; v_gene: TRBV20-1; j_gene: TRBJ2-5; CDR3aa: CSEGRETQYF; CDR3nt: TGCAGTGAGGGGCGTGAGACCCAGTACTTC
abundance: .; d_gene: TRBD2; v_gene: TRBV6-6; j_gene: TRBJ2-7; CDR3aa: CATQQTRGTTYEQYF; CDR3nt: TGTGCTACTCAACAGACGCGGGGGACCACCTACGAGCAGTACTTC
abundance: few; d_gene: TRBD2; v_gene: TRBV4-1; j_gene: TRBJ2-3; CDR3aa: CASSQELAGGGDTQYF; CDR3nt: TGCGCCAGCAGCCAAGAACTAGCGGGGGGGGGAGATACGCAGTATTTT
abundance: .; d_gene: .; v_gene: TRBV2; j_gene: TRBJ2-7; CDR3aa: CASSEWDTTSSYEQYF; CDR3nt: TGTGCCAGCAGTGAATGGGACACCACTAGCTCCTACGAGCAGTACTTC
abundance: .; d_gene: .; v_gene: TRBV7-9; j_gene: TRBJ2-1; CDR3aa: CASSLKTGNEQFF; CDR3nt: TGTGCCAGCAGCTTAAAAACAGGTAATGAGCAGTTCTTC
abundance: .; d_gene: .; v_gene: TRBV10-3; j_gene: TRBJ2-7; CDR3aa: CAISPRQVSYEQYF; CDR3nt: TGTGCCATCAGTCCAAGACAGGTGTCCTACGAGCAGTACTTC
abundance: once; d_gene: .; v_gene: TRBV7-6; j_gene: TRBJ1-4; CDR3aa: CASSRQRLGRRPNEKLFF; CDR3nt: TGTGCCAGCAGCCGACAGCGCCTTGGCCGCAGACCTAATGAAAAATTGTTTTTT
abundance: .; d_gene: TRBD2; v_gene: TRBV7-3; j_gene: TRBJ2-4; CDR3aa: CASSLGPSGGAKNIQYF; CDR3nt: TGTGCCAGCAGCTTAGGTCCCAGCGGGGGGGCCAAAAACATTCAGTACTTC
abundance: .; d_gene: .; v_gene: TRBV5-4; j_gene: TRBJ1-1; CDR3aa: CASSLERGRDQEAFF; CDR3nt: TGTGCCAGCAGCTTGGAAAGGGGGAGGGATCAGGAAGCTTTCTTT
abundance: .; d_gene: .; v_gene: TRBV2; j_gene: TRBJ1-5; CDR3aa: CASRGEGCTQHF; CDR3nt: TGTGCCAGCAGAGGGGAGGGATGCACCCAGCATTTT
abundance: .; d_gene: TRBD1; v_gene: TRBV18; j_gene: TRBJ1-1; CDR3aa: CASSFPDRVEAFF; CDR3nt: TGTGCCAGCTCATTCCCGGACAGGGTAGAAGCTTTCTTT
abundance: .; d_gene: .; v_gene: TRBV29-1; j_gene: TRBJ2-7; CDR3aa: CSVGGPFYEQYF; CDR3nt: TGCAGCGTTGGGGGGCCCTTCTACGAGCAGTACTTC
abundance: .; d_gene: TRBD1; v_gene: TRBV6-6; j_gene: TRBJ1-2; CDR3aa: CASTGGGGYTF; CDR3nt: TGTGCCAGCACAGGGGGCGGGGGCTACACCTTC
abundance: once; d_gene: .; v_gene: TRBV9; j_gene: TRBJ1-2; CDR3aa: CASSLGGAQGYGYTF; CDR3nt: TGTGCCAGCAGCCTCGGGGGGGCGCAGGGCTATGGCTACACCTTC
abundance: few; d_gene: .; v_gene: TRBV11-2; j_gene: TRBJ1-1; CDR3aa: CASSPRVGLNTEAFF; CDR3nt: TGTGCCAGCAGCCCCCGGGTGGGGCTGAACACTGAAGCTTTCTTT
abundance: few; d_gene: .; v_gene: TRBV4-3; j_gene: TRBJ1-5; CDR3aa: CASYPGQGPVRNQPQHF; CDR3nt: TGCGCCAGCTACCCGGGACAAGGTCCTGTTAGGAATCAGCCCCAGCATTTT
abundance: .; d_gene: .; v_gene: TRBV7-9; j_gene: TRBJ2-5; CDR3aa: CASSFLEGAGETQYF; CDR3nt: TGTGCCAGCTCCTTCCTCGAGGGGGCGGGGGAGACCCAGTACTTC
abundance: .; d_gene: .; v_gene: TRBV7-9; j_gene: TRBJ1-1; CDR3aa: CASSRTGNTEAFF; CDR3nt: TGTGCCAGCAGCCGCACAGGGAACACTGAAGCTTTCTTT
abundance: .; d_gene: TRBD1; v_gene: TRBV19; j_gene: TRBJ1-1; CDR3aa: CASSPTGRTEAFF; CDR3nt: TGTGCCAGTAGTCCGACAGGGAGGACTGAAGCTTTCTTT
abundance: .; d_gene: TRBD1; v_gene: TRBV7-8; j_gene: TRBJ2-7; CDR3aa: CASSPPGQEYEQYF; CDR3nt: TGTGCCAGCAGCCCTCCGGGACAGGAGTACGAGCAGTACTTC
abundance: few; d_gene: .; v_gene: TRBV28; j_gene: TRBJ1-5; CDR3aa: CASSSPGLPSNQPQHF; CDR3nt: TGTGCCAGCAGCTCACCGGGACTCCCTAGCAATCAGCCCCAGCATTTT
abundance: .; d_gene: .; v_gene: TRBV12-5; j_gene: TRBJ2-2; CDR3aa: CASGLRPRGPGELFF; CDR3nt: TGTGCTAGTGGTTTGAGGCCTCGAGGTCCCGGGGAGCTGTTTTTT
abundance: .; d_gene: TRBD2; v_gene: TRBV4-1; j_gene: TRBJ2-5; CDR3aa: CASSPGGGRQETQYF; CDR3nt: TGCGCCAGCAGCCCGGGGGGGGGCAGGCAAGAGACCCAGTACTTC
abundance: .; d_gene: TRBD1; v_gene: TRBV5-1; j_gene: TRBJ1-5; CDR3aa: CASSQAQGAGQPQHF; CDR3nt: TGCGCCAGCAGCCAGGCACAGGGGGCAGGTCAGCCCCAGCATTTT
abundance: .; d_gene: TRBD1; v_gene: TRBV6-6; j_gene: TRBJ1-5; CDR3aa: CASHGTGYNRPQHF; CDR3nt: TGTGCCAGCCACGGGACAGGCTACAATCGGCCCCAGCATTTT
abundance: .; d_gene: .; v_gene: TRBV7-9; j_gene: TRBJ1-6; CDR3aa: CASSFTGSYNSPLHF; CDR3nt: TGTGCCAGCAGCTTCACGGGGTCCTATAATTCACCCCTCCACTTT
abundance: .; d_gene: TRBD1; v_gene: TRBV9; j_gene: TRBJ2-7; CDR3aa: CASSVGDRGFYEQYF; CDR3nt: TGTGCCAGCAGCGTGGGGGACAGGGGTTTCTACGAGCAGTACTTC
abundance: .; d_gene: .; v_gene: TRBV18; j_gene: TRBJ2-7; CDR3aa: CASSPRRDSYEQYF; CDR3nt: TGTGCCAGCTCACCGAGGAGGGATTCCTACGAGCAGTACTTC
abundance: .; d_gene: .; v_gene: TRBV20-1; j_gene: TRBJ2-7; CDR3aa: CSARRVDEQYF; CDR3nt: TGCAGTGCTAGAAGAGTCGACGAGCAGTACTTC
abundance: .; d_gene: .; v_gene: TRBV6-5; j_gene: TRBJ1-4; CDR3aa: CASSYPGAGKLFF; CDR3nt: TGTGCCAGCAGTTACCCAGGGGCGGGAAAACTGTTTTTT
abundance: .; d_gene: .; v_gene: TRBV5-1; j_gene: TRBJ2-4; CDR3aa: CASSLAVAKNIQYF; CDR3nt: TGCGCCAGCAGCTTGGCTGTAGCCAAAAACATTCAGTACTTC
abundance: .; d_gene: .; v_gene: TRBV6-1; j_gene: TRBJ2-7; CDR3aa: CASRLTGDLSYEQYF; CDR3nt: TGTGCCAGCAGGCTTACAGGCGATCTCTCCTACGAGCAGTACTTC
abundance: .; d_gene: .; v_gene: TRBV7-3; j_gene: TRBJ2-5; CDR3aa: CASSPFAGETQYF; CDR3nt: TGTGCCAGCAGCCCTTTTGCGGGAGAGACCCAGTACTTC
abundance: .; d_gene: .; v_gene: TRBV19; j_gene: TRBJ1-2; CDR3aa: CASSIERTPTNYGYTF; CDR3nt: TGTGCCAGTAGTATAGAACGGACACCGACTAACTATGGCTACACCTTC
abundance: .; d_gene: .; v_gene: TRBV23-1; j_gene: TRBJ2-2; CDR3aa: CASKSQGRTGELFF; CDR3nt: TGCGCCAGCAAGTCCCAGGGTCGGACCGGGGAGCTGTTTTTT
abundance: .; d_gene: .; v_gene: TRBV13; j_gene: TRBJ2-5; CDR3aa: CASSLGAQAQYF; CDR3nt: TGTGCCAGCAGCTTAGGGGCTCAAGCCCAGTACTTC
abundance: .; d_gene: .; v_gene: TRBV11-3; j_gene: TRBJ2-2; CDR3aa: CASSFFNTGELFF; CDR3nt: TGTGCCAGCAGCTTCTTTAACACCGGGGAGCTGTTTTTT
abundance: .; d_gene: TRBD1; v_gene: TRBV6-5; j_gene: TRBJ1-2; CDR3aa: CASNPGQGTWGYTF; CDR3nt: TGTGCCAGCAATCCAGGACAGGGCACTTGGGGCTACACCTTC
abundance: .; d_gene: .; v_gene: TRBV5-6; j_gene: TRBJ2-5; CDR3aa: CASSFGATGQQETQYF; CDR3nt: TGTGCCAGCAGCTTTGGGGCGACCGGGCAACAAGAGACCCAGTACTTC
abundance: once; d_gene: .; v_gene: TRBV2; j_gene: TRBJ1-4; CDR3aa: CASNLLGEEKLFF; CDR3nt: TGTGCCAGCAATCTTCTAGGCGAGGAAAAACTGTTTTTT
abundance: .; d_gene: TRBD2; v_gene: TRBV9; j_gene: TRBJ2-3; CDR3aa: CASSVGSSGGAVDTQYF; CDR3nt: TGTGCCAGCAGCGTAGGGAGTAGCGGGGGGGCGGTAGATACGCAGTATTTT